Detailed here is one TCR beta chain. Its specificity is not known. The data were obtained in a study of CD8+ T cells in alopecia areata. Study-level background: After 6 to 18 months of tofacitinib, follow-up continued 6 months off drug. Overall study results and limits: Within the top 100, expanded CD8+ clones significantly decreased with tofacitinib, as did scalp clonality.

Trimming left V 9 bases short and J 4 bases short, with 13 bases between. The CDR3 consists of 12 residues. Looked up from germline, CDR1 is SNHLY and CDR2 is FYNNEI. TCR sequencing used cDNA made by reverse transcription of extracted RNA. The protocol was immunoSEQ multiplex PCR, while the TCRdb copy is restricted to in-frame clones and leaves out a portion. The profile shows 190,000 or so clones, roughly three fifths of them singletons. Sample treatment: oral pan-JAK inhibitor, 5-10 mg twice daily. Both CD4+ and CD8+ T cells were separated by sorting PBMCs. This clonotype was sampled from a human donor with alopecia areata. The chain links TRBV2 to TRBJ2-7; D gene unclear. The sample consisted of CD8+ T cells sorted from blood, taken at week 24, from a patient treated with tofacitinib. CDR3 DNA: TGTGCCAGTTGGCATAGGTGGTACGAGCAGTACTTC. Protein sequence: CASWHRWYEQYF.